This T cell receptor (beta chain) was observed in a study of blood T cell repertoires in COVID-19. Study information: There were acute and convalescent COVID-19 samples, and they came from the United States, Italy and Spain. T cells, B-cell-depleted T cells, or PBMCs provided the cDNA or gDNA that served as material.

This clone was detected once. Original data processing: Nucleated cell counts were estimated from reference gene primer amplification. The table came from immunoSEQ multiplex PCR; TCRdb's copy has only in-frame clones and leaves some out. That table gives V, J and clone size, and the DNA gave D and trimming. Among over 150,000 clones, about 80% were seen once, and the ten largest hold roughly 29%. Per the germline V gene, CDR1 is SQVTM and CDR2 is ANQGSEA. The V gene lost 6 bases and the J gene lost 2 bases, with 14 bases spanning the gap. CDR3 length: 14 amino acids. The rearrangement uses TRBV29-1 and TRBJ1-5, with D perhaps matching TRBD1 (6 bases). This TCR was sampled from a woman aged 60-75 years with acute or convalescent COVID-19. The material sequenced was peripheral blood. CDR3 protein: CSVDNRDGNQPQHF. The CDR3 DNA reads TGCAGCGTCGACAACAGGGACGGCAATCAGCCCCAGCATTTT.